A selection of T cell receptor beta chains follows, all from one sample in a study of beta chain features in type 1 diabetes. Sequencing was performed with immunoSEQ multiplex PCR; in TCRdb, only in-frame clones are kept and a portion is missing. The repertoire holds about 650,000 clones, roughly an eighth seen once, with about 0.11% in the top ten. Sequenced sample: naive CD4+ T cells from blood. All receptors derive from a man aged 25-45 years with type 1 diabetes. Both conserved end residues are part of each CDR3. The D gene is left open where the match is weak. Some rows mark clone size as missing; the rest say once, few, many or name a class of expanded clone.

v_gene,d_gene,j_gene,abundance,CDR3aa,CDR3nt
TRBV7-9,NA,TRBJ2-3,few,CASSSTDTQYF,TGTGCCAGCAGCTCGACAGATACGCAGTATTTT
TRBV10-3,NA,TRBJ1-6,NA,CAINGNPDSPLHF,TGTGCCATCAACGGGAACCCGGATTCACCCCTCCACTTT
TRBV9,NA,TRBJ2-1,few,CASSVEQYNEQFF,TGTGCCAGCAGCGTCGAACAGTACAATGAGCAGTTCTTC
TRBV2,TRBD1,TRBJ1-4,few,CASSLNRGIDF,TGTGCCAGCAGTCTAAACAGGGGCATTGATTTT
TRBV9,TRBD2,TRBJ2-1,NA,CASSPPAGTSGGRQFF,TGTGCCAGCAGCCCCCCAGCGGGAACTAGCGGGGGGAGACAATTCTTC
TRBV29-1,NA,TRBJ1-1,NA,CSVGRVPMNTEAFF,TGCAGCGTTGGTAGGGTTCCTATGAACACTGAAGCTTTCTTT
TRBV6-5,NA,TRBJ2-7,NA,CASRGNGAFYEQYF,TGTGCCAGCAGGGGAAATGGGGCTTTCTACGAGCAGTACTTC
TRBV29-1,NA,TRBJ2-1,few,CSGGSYNEQFF,TGCAGCGGAGGATCCTACAATGAGCAGTTCTTC
TRBV9,NA,TRBJ2-7,NA,CASSVEVGLPYEQYF,TGTGCCAGCAGCGTAGAGGTAGGACTACCCTACGAGCAGTACTTC
TRBV5-6,NA,TRBJ2-1,NA,CASSSRRAGTRNEQFF,TGTGCCAGCAGCTCGCGAAGGGCAGGGACTCGGAATGAGCAGTTCTTC
TRBV28,TRBD1,TRBJ1-5,few,CASSNTGGGQPQHF,TGTGCCAGCAGTAATACAGGGGGCGGTCAGCCCCAGCATTTT
TRBV6-1,NA,TRBJ2-3,NA,CASRGLGADTQYF,TGTGCCAGCAGGGGCCTAGGGGCAGATACGCAGTATTTT
TRBV6-5,NA,TRBJ1-2,few,CASSPTAGVYGYTF,TGTGCCAGCAGTCCGACGGCAGGGGTGTATGGCTACACCTTC
TRBV29-1,NA,TRBJ1-3,NA,CSVVAPNGNTIYF,TGCAGCGTTGTAGCCCCCAATGGAAACACCATATATTTT
TRBV5-1,TRBD1,TRBJ2-2,NA,CASSLADRDTGELFF,TGCGCCAGCAGCTTGGCTGACAGGGACACCGGGGAGCTGTTTTTT
TRBV4-3,NA,TRBJ1-2,NA,CASSQGVDYGYTF,TGCGCCAGCAGCCAAGGTGTAGACTATGGCTACACCTTC
TRBV29-1,NA,TRBJ1-2,NA,CSVEDGFTYNYGYTF,TGCAGCGTTGAAGATGGCTTTACATATAACTATGGCTACACCTTC
TRBV30,NA,TRBJ1-4,few,CAWSYGGRREKLFF,TGTGCCTGGAGTTACGGGGGGCGAAGAGAAAAACTGTTTTTT
TRBV19,TRBD1,TRBJ1-2,few,CASIPGQAIYGYTF,TGTGCCAGTATCCCGGGACAGGCAATCTATGGCTACACCTTC
TRBV6-5,NA,TRBJ2-3,few,CASSSGQRTDTQYF,TGTGCCAGCAGCTCTGGACAGCGCACAGATACGCAGTATTTT
TRBV7-2,NA,TRBJ1-2,NA,CASSNGLKYGYTF,TGTGCCAGCAGCAACGGACTGAAATATGGCTACACCTTC
TRBV5-6,TRBD1,TRBJ1-1,NA,CASSLTGGTEAFF,TGTGCCAGCAGCCTTACAGGGGGCACTGAAGCTTTCTTT